This TCR beta chain came from a study of early T cells in non-severe SARS-CoV-2 infection. Study in general: Sequencing targeted bulk RNA from unsorted whole blood, leaving chains unpaired.

The study's findings and limits: Private and CD4 specificities were missed by VDJdb matching, skewed to anti-spike CD8.

V shed 0 bases and J shed 5 bases, with 11 bases lying between them. Germline V CDR1 and CDR2: DFQATT, SNEGSKA (reference sequence). The CDR3 consists of 14 residues. Individually, cDNA molecules had unique molecular identifiers attached to them. TCRdb redid the calling of the 5' RACE reads with MiXCR, one entry per CDR3 protein. The sample contains about 50,000 distinct CDR3 sequences, around a tenth of which appear only once. Many counts were recorded for this clonotype. The antigen remains undetermined. The source is an adult who was a healthcare worker with PCR-confirmed SARS-CoV-2 infection or an uninfected control (not recorded which). This specimen consisted of whole blood, obtained at baseline. The gene calls are TRBV20-1 and TRBJ2-1; the D gene is possibly TRBD2 (6 bases). CDR3 DNA sequence: TGCAGTGCTAGAGATGGGCGGGGAAACAATGAGCAGTTCTTC. This sequence encodes CSARDGRGNNEQFF.